This T cell receptor (beta chain) comes out of a study of control samples from healthy donors and cancer patients. V shed 2 bases and J 6 bases; nucleotides not matched to a gene: 6. The CDR3 extends over 14 amino acids. Germline V lookup: CDR1 SEHNR, CDR2 FQNEAQ (reference sequence). The data were produced by immunoSEQ multiplex PCR, yet TCRdb's version contains in-frame clones alone and is incomplete. The data hold hundreds of thousands of clones, with roughly 80% observed a single time. This TCR came from a woman in her sixties or seventies with lung cancer. Sequencing was performed on PBMCs. This rearrangement joins TRBV7-9 to TRBJ1-1; TRBD1 aligns across 7 bases. CDR3: CASSLQGGVAEAFF. The CDR3 region has the DNA TGTGCCAGCAGCTTACAGGGGGGAGTCGCTGAAGCTTTCTTT.